This T cell receptor beta chain was recorded in a study of early T cells in non-severe SARS-CoV-2 infection. Study-wide background: Chains were unpaired, as sequencing was done on bulk RNA from unsorted whole blood.

MiXCR, run by TCRdb on the 5' RACE reads, gives a single entry per CDR3 protein. This sample has 70,000 or so distinct CDR3 sequences, with roughly an eighth found just once. This clonotype was observed many times. Its specificity is unknown. The CDR3 is 13 residues long. From germline, CDR1 is SQVTM and CDR2 ANQGSEA. V was shortened by 5 bases and J by 4 bases, with 14 bases between the two germline ends. Study results and caveats: Using VDJdb, the matching emphasized anti-spike CD8 responses while missing private and CD4 specificities.

The clonotype was recovered from an adult who was a healthcare worker with PCR-confirmed SARS-CoV-2 infection or an uninfected control (not recorded which). Material: whole blood. The V and J genes are TRBV29-1 and TRBJ1-1; D may be TRBD1 (5 bases). The CDR3: CSVIQVRGTEAFF. In DNA form, the CDR3 reads TGCAGCGTTATACAGGTGAGGGGCACTGAAGCTTTCTTT.